Sequencing of this T cell receptor (beta chain) was carried out in a study of T cell repertoires in cytomegalovirus infection (dated by TCRdb to the late 2010s). With regard to the full study: Donor HLA type was relevant to the analysis, because carriage of CMV infection together with the matching HLA type was indicated by public TCR beta signatures. What the research found in general, with its limitations: In both this cohort and an independent cohort of several hundred donors, the cumulative frequency of public TCR beta family members distinguished carriers of CMV infection plus the relevant HLA type. In the ex vivo response, HLA-C-restricted CMV-specific TCR beta clonotypes were dominant, and in two of eight donors the single most frequent clonotype came from this HLA-C-restricted group.

Comments on this clonotype: There is no known antigen for this receptor. No per-base quality is available; no much larger clone lies one base away.

Data came from an Illumina HiSeq 1500. The public reads were quality trimmed at Q25 with fastp and then assembled into clones with MiXCR by TCRdb, keeping productive beta chains. Under each unique CDR3 protein, matching rows form one entry showing the most common genes and DNA. The sample table records a few hundred thousand distinct CDR3 sequences; roughly 20% of these occur just once. The top ten clonotypes cover 8.7% of the sample. The CDR3 runs 17 residues from the cysteine to the phenylalanine. Of all the DNA, just the CDR3 is kept, 51 bases in frame from base 1. As encoded in the germline V gene (reference sequence), CDR1 is SEHNR while CDR2 is FQNEAQ. V has 1 base trimmed and J has 3 bases trimmed; junction bases matching no gene number 9.

This TCR was sampled from a human donor in good health (CMV status not recorded). Some clones in this sample may be carry-over from other donors' samples. Sample: PBMCs. This chain joins TRBV7-9 to TRBJ2-1, with 7 bases in between that match TRBD2. The CDR3 protein sequence reads: CASSLVFGSGGYNEQFF. The sequenced DNA: TGTGCCAGCAGCTTAGTATTTGGGTCGGGGGGCTACAATGAGCAGTTCTTC.